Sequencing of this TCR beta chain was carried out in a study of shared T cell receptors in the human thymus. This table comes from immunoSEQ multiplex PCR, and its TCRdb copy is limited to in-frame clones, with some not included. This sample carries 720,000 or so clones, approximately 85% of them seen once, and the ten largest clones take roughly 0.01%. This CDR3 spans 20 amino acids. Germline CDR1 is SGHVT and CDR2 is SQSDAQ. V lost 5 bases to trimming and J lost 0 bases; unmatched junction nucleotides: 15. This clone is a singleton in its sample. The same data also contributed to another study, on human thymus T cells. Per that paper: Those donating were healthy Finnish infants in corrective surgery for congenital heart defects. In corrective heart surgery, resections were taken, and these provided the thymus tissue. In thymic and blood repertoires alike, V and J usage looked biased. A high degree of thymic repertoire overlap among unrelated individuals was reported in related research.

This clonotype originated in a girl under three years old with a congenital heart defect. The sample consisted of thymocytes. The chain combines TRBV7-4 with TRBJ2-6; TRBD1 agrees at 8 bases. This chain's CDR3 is CASSPVGDRSTSSGANVLTF. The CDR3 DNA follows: TGTGCCAGCAGCCCCGTGGGGGACAGGTCGACGAGCTCTGGGGCCAACGTCCTGACTTTC.